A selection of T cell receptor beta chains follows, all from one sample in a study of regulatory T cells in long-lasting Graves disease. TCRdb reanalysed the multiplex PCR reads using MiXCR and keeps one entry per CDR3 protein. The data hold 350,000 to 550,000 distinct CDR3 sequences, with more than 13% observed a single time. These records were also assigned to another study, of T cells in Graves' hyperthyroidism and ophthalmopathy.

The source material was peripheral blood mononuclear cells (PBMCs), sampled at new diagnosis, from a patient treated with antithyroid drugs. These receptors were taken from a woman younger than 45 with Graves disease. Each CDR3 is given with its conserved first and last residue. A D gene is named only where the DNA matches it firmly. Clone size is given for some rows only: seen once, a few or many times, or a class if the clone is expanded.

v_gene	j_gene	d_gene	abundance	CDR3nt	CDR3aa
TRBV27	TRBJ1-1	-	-	TGTGCCAGCAGTTTACCTGAGGGGACTGAAGCTTTCTTT	CASSLPEGTEAFF
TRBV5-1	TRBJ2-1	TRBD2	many	TGCGCCAGCAGCTTGGGCCCGGGAGGGCCGGGGAATGAGCAGTTCTTC	CASSLGPGGPGNEQFF
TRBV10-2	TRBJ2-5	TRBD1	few	TGCGCCAGCAGAAGGGACAGGGAGAGAGAGACCCAGTACTTC	CASRRDRERETQYF
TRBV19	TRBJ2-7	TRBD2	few	TGTGCCAGTAGTACCCTAGCGGGGGACTACGAGCAGTACTTC	CASSTLAGDYEQYF
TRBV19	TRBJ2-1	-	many	TGTGCCAGTAGTATAGGACGGAATGAGCAGTTCTTC	CASSIGRNEQFF
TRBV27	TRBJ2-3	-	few	TGTGCCAGCAGTTTATCGTACAGAGATACGCAGTATTTT	CASSLSYRDTQYF
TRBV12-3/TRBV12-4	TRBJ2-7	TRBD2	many	TGTGCCAGCAGCCGGACTAGCGGGGACTACGAGCAGTACTTC	CASSRTSGDYEQYF
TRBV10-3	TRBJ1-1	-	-	-	CAISERSYEQYFGPGTEAFF
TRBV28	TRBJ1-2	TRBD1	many	TGTGCCAGCAGTTTTAGGGACAGGGGTAGCTATGGCTACACCTTC	CASSFRDRGSYGYTF
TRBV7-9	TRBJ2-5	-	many	TGTGCCAGCAGCTTAGCTCAGATGGTGGGGGAGACCCAGTACTTC	CASSLAQMVGETQYF
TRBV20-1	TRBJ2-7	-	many	TGCAGTGCCACGGGCCTCTACGAGCAGTACTTC	CSATGLYEQYF
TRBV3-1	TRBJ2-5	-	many	TGTGCCAGCAGCCATCCTAGGGGCGCCTCCCGGGGATCAGAGACCCAGTACTTC	CASSHPRGASRGSETQYF
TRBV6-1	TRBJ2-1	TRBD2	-	TGTGCCAGCAGTGAAGGGATAGCGGGGGCCAATGAGCAGTTCTTC	CASSEGIAGANEQFF
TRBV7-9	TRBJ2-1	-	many	TGTGCCAGCAGCCCCACCCTAGCTCCTCACAATGAGCAGTTCTTC	CASSPTLAPHNEQFF
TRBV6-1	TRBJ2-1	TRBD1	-	TGTGCCAGCAGCTGGACAGGGGTATCCCCGGAGTACAATGAGCAGTTCTTC	CASSWTGVSPEYNEQFF
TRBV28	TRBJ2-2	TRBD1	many	TGTGCCAGCAGTTGGATCCCCGGGACAGAGAACACCGGGGAGCTGTTTTTT	CASSWIPGTENTGELFF
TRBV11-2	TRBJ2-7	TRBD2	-	TGTGCCAGCAGCCCACACGGGGGGGGGCGCGTCTACGAGCAGTACTTC	CASSPHGGGRVYEQYF
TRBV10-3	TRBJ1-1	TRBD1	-	TGTGCCATCGCTACAGGGGGGAACACTGAAGCTTTCTTT	CAIATGGNTEAFF
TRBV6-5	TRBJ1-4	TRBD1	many	TGTGCCAGCAGTTACGGGACTCAGACAGGGAATGAAAAACTGTTTTTT	CASSYGTQTGNEKLFF
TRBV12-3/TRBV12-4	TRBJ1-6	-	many	TGTGCCAGCAGTTTAGGGACCAATTCACCCCTCCACTTT	CASSLGTNSPLHF
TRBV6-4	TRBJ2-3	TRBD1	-	TGTGCCAGCAGTGACGGGACAGGGGAAGGTGATACGCAGTATTTT	CASSDGTGEGDTQYF
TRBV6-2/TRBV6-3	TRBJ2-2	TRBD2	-	TGTGCTAGCAGTGAAGCTCCACGACTAGCGGGCCTGGACGGGGAGCTGTTTTTT	CASSEAPRLAGLDGELFF